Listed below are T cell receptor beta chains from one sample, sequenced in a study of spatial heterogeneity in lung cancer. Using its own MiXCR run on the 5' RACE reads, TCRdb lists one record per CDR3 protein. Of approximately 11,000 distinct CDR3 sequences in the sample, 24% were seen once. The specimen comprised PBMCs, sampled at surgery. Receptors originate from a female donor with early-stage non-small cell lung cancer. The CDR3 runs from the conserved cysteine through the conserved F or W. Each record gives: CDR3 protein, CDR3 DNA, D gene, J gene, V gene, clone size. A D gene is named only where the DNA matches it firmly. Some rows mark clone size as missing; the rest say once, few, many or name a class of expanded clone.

cdr3_aa: CASSLGQFENEQFF; cdr3_nt: TGTGCCAGCAGCTTAGGTCAGTTTGAGAATGAGCAGTTCTTC; d_call: -; j_call: TRBJ2-1; v_call: TRBV7-2; clone_size: many
cdr3_aa: CSVSRAGVNEQYF; cdr3_nt: TGCAGCGTCTCGAGGGCAGGGGTTAACGAGCAGTACTTC; d_call: -; j_call: TRBJ2-7; v_call: TRBV29-1; clone_size: once
cdr3_aa: CASSFLSRGLVYEQYF; cdr3_nt: TGTGCCAGCAGTTTCTTATCCAGGGGACTGGTCTACGAGCAGTACTTC; d_call: -; j_call: TRBJ2-7; v_call: TRBV28; clone_size: few
cdr3_aa: CASSFQASSYEQYF; cdr3_nt: TGCGCCAGCAGCTTCCAGGCGAGCTCCTACGAGCAGTACTTC; d_call: -; j_call: TRBJ2-7; v_call: TRBV5-1; clone_size: medium-sized
cdr3_aa: CASSKGPPAGFYEQYF; cdr3_nt: TGTGCCAGCAGCAAAGGACCCCCAGCGGGATTCTACGAGCAGTACTTC; d_call: -; j_call: TRBJ2-7; v_call: TRBV21-1; clone_size: many
cdr3_aa: CSVPLGKGSPWGEQYF; cdr3_nt: TGCAGCGTTCCTCTTGGGAAAGGTTCCCCCTGGGGCGAGCAGTACTTC; d_call: -; j_call: TRBJ2-7; v_call: TRBV29-1; clone_size: -
cdr3_aa: CASSHSEQGALDTQYF; cdr3_nt: TGTGCCAGCTCGCACTCCGAGCAGGGGGCGTTGGATACGCAGTATTTT; d_call: TRBD1; j_call: TRBJ2-3; v_call: TRBV18; clone_size: medium-sized
cdr3_aa: CASSQEDGGANVLTF; cdr3_nt: TGTGCCAGCAGCCAAGAAGATGGTGGGGCCAACGTCCTGACTTTC; d_call: -; j_call: TRBJ2-6; v_call: TRBV4-2; clone_size: medium-sized
cdr3_aa: CSARAAQGLTTEAFF; cdr3_nt: TGCAGTGCTAGAGCCGCGCAGGGTCTCACCACTGAAGCTTTCTTT; d_call: -; j_call: TRBJ1-1; v_call: TRBV20-1; clone_size: -
cdr3_aa: CASSPQTSGSHEQYF; cdr3_nt: TGTGCCAGCTCACCACAAACTAGCGGGAGCCACGAGCAGTACTTC; d_call: TRBD2; j_call: TRBJ2-7; v_call: TRBV18; clone_size: -
cdr3_aa: CASSSTSSSGVLFF; cdr3_nt: TGTGCCAGCAGTTCTACTAGTTCTTCCGGGGTCCTGTTTTTT; d_call: -; j_call: TRBJ2-2; v_call: TRBV6-2/TRBV6-3; clone_size: -
cdr3_aa: CASSRQGANTGELFF; cdr3_nt: TGTGCCAGCAGTCGACAGGGGGCGAACACCGGGGAGCTGTTTTTT; d_call: TRBD1; j_call: TRBJ2-2; v_call: TRBV12-3/TRBV12-4; clone_size: -
cdr3_aa: CASSRPMISEQYF; cdr3_nt: TGTGCCAGCAGTAGACCAATGATAAGCGAGCAGTACTTC; d_call: -; j_call: TRBJ2-7; v_call: TRBV28; clone_size: many
cdr3_aa: CASTLRLGYNEQFF; cdr3_nt: TGTGCCAGCACCCTCCGACTAGGCTACAATGAGCAGTTCTTC; d_call: -; j_call: TRBJ2-1; v_call: TRBV12-3/TRBV12-4; clone_size: -
cdr3_aa: CSARGDFAGEQFF; cdr3_nt: TGCAGTGCCCGGGGGGACTTTGCTGGGGAGCAGTTCTTC; d_call: TRBD2; j_call: TRBJ2-1; v_call: TRBV20-1; clone_size: many
cdr3_aa: CATSPGDLDTGELFF; cdr3_nt: TGTGCCACCAGTCCAGGGGATTTGGACACCGGGGAGCTGTTTTTT; d_call: -; j_call: TRBJ2-2; v_call: TRBV24-1; clone_size: medium-sized
cdr3_aa: CSAPGTSGSYNEQFF; cdr3_nt: TGCAGTGCACCCGGGACTAGCGGGTCCTACAATGAGCAGTTCTTC; d_call: TRBD2; j_call: TRBJ2-1; v_call: TRBV20-1; clone_size: -
cdr3_aa: CASSYKLAGLNEQFF; cdr3_nt: TGTGCCAGCAGTTACAAGCTAGCGGGACTCAATGAGCAGTTCTTC; d_call: TRBD2; j_call: TRBJ2-1; v_call: TRBV6-2/TRBV6-3; clone_size: few
cdr3_aa: CASSDSPLALQVGSYNEQFF; cdr3_nt: TGTGCCAGCAGTGATAGCCCACTAGCGCTTCAGGTGGGCTCCTACAATGAGCAGTTCTTC; d_call: TRBD2; j_call: TRBJ2-1; v_call: TRBV6-1; clone_size: many
cdr3_aa: CASSLARVFSGNTIYF; cdr3_nt: TGTGCCAGCAGCCTTGCTAGGGTTTTCTCTGGAAACACCATATATTTT; d_call: -; j_call: TRBJ1-3; v_call: TRBV14; clone_size: -
cdr3_aa: CASTTPTRYNEQFF; cdr3_nt: TGTGCCAGCACCACGCCTACTAGATACAATGAGCAGTTCTTC; d_call: -; j_call: TRBJ2-1; v_call: TRBV6-6; clone_size: many
cdr3_aa: CSVASRGGYEQYF; cdr3_nt: TGCAGCGTTGCTTCACGGGGGGGATACGAGCAGTACTTC; d_call: TRBD2; j_call: TRBJ2-7; v_call: TRBV29-1; clone_size: medium-sized
cdr3_aa: CASSDRLAGLAEQYF; cdr3_nt: TGTGCCAGCAGTGACAGACTAGCCGGACTTGCCGAGCAGTACTTC; d_call: TRBD2; j_call: TRBJ2-7; v_call: TRBV2; clone_size: many
cdr3_aa: CASSLVQGARNEQFF; cdr3_nt: TGTGCCAGCAGCTTGGTGCAGGGGGCGAGGAATGAGCAGTTCTTC; d_call: TRBD1; j_call: TRBJ2-1; v_call: TRBV7-2; clone_size: -
cdr3_aa: CASSTRRVSNEKLFF; cdr3_nt: TGTGCCAGTAGTACCCGGAGGGTCTCTAATGAAAAACTGTTTTTT; d_call: -; j_call: TRBJ1-4; v_call: TRBV19; clone_size: medium-sized
cdr3_aa: CASSPWTSSTDTQYF; cdr3_nt: TGTGCCAGCAGTCCCTGGACTAGTTCAACAGATACGCAGTATTTT; d_call: TRBD2; j_call: TRBJ2-3; v_call: TRBV6-1; clone_size: -
cdr3_aa: CASTQGMSNQPQHF; cdr3_nt: TGTGCCAGCACACAGGGGATGAGCAATCAGCCCCAGCATTTT; d_call: TRBD1; j_call: TRBJ1-5; v_call: TRBV2; clone_size: -
cdr3_aa: CASSIDRGPYNEQFF; cdr3_nt: TGTGCCAGCAGCATAGACAGGGGGCCTTACAATGAGCAGTTCTTC; d_call: TRBD1; j_call: TRBJ2-1; v_call: TRBV7-6; clone_size: -
cdr3_aa: CASSSSSRGASLNTEAFF; cdr3_nt: TGTGCCAGCAGCTCTTCCTCGAGGGGCGCTTCCCTTAACACTGAAGCTTTCTTT; d_call: -; j_call: TRBJ1-1; v_call: TRBV5-6; clone_size: few
cdr3_aa: CASSLIGRANEKLFF; cdr3_nt: TGTGCCAGCAGCTTAATAGGACGGGCAAATGAAAAACTGTTTTTT; d_call: -; j_call: TRBJ1-4; v_call: TRBV5-6; clone_size: once